A single sample is the source of the 29 T cell receptor beta chains below, sequenced in a study of Tregs in tolerant kidney transplant recipients. The nonmyeloablative bone marrow transplants came from related graft donors, with transient mixed chimerism. Clones were sequenced by immunoSEQ multiplex PCR, and TCRdb holds only the in-frame ones, with some missing. This listing includes about 14,000 clones. This material consisted of CD8+ T cells from blood (PBMCs), taken 6 months after the transplant. The receptors derive from a human patient who received a combined kidney and bone marrow transplant. Some of these T cells may belong to the graft donor.

Notes on this clone: Sequencing ends 3 residues short of the CDR3 end; the germline J gene provides the rest. V is TRBV7-8 and J is TRBJ2-2; TRBD1 might be the D (5 bases). CDR3 length: 17 amino acids. CDR1 is SGHVS and CDR2 is FQNEAQ in the germline V gene. Partial CDR3 DNA: TGTGCCAGCAGCTCTAGGGCCGGACACTCAACTAATGAAAAG. It codes for CASSSRAGHSTNEK. The full CDR3 protein is CASSSRAGHSTNEKLFF.

Of note for this clone: The observed sequence ends 3 residues before the CDR3 terminus, with the missing tail filled in from the germline J gene. The chain recombines TRBV7-9 with TRBJ2-1; D might be TRBD2 (5 bases). Trimming pared 4 bases from V and 7 bases from J, leaving 8 bases between. Looked up from germline, CDR1 is SEHNR and CDR2 is FQNEAQ (reference sequence). The CDR3 contains 12 residues. This CDR3 reads CASSSDWNEQFF. The CDR3 DNA, read in part, is TGTGCCAGCAGCTCGGACTGGAATGAG.

To note about this clone: Read data end 3 residues before the CDR3 end; the end is taken from the germline J gene. The chain uses TRBV29-1 and TRBJ2-3, with 12 bases matching TRBD2. The CDR3 is 14 amino acids. Germline trimming cut 1 base from V and 4 bases from J; bases unmatched to any gene: 0. Germline values: CDR1 SQVTM, CDR2 ANQGSEA. CDR3 in amino acids: CSVEGLAGADTQYF. The CDR3 DNA, read in part, is TGCAGCGTTGAAGGACTAGCGGGAGCAGATACG.

The CDR3 reads CASSSWKASFYEQYF. The covered CDR3 bases are TGTGCCAGCAGCTCCTGGAAAGCGAGCTTCTACGAG. This chain uses TRBV7-8 with TRBJ2-7; D is unresolved. The sequence runs out 3 residues before the end of the CDR3; the remainder is reconstructed from the germline J gene. Looked up from germline, CDR1 is SGHVS and CDR2 is FQNEAQ. Trimming removed 4 bases from V and 3 bases from J, with 16 bases in between. There are 15 residues in the CDR3. Drawing the rest from reference TRBV7-8 and TRBJ2-7, the complete variable domain is GAGVSQSPRYKVAKRGQDVALRCDPISGHVSLFWYQQALGQGPEFLTYFQNEAQLDKSGLPSDRFFAERPEGSVSTLKIQRTQQEDSAVYLCASSSWKASFYEQYFGPGTRLTVT.

About this clone itself: Read data end 3 residues before the CDR3 end; the end is taken from the germline J gene. J is TRBJ2-7 and V is TRBV10-2, with 10 bases identical to TRBD2. CDR3 length: 15 residues. The V gene end was trimmed by 0 bases and the J gene end by 6 bases; junction bases not matched to a gene: 5. Germline CDR1 and CDR2: WSHSY and SAAADI. The CDR3 protein is CASSESAASGGEQYF. Incomplete CDR3 DNA: TGCGCCAGCAGTGAGTCGGCGGCTAGCGGGGGCGAG.

Points on this clone: Coverage ceases 3 residues before the CDR3 finishes, and the germline J gene fills in the end. The V and J genes are TRBV7-9 and TRBJ2-2, with D perhaps TRBD1 (6 bases). The germline CDR1 and CDR2 sequences are SEHNR and FQNEAQ (reference sequence). CDR3 length equals 15 residues. V was pared by 1 base and J by 1 base, with 7 bases between. The sequenced CDR3 bases are TGTGCCAGCAGCTTAGGGGGACAGAACACCGGGGAG. It translates to CASSLGGQNTGE. The entire CDR3 protein is CASSLGGQNTGELFF.

The CDR3 sequence is CASSVTNEAFF. CDR3 DNA, as far as it was read: TGTGCCAGTAGCGTTACAAACGAA. The gene calls are TRBV19 and TRBJ1-1; the D is unclear. The sequence runs out 3 residues before the end of the CDR3; the remainder is reconstructed from the germline J gene. CDR1 is LNHDA, CDR2 SQIVND, per germline (reference sequence). This CDR3 contains 11 residues.

To note about this clone: The read is 3 residues too short to cover the CDR3 end, so that end is filled in from the germline J gene. The chain combines TRBV7-6 with TRBJ2-7; 12 nucleotides align to TRBD2. The V gene end was trimmed by 4 bases and the J gene end by 4 bases; junction bases not matched to a gene: 8. Germline CDR1 SGHVS, CDR2 FNYEAQ. The CDR3 loop spans 16 amino acids. CDR3 loop: CASSSGLAGGGYEQYF. The sequenced part of the CDR3 DNA is TGTGCCAGCAGCTCGGGGCTAGCGGGAGGGGGTTACGAG.

A remark on this clone: The read stops 3 residues short of the end of the CDR3; the missing end is completed from the germline J gene. The rearrangement uses TRBV19 and TRBJ1-5, with TRBD1 as a possible D gene (5 bases). CDR3 length: 13 amino acids. CDR1 is LNHDA, CDR2 SQIVND, per germline (reference sequence). Trimming pared 11 bases from V and 5 bases from J, leaving 16 bases between. Partial CDR3 DNA: TGTGCCTCCTTCGGCGGGGGGTATCAGCCC. As protein: CASFGGGYQP. The CDR3, in full, reads CASFGGGYQPQHF.

A word on this clone: The read ends 3 residues early relative to the CDR3; the germline J gene fills the gap. The chain has TRBV2 and TRBJ2-2, with D perhaps TRBD1 or TRBD2 (7 bases each). The germline V gene encodes CDR1 SNHLY and CDR2 FYNNEI. The CDR3 covers 13 residues. V was shortened by 11 bases and J by 7 bases, with 17 bases between the two germline ends. The sequenced part of the CDR3 DNA is TGTGCCGGGGAGGGAGGGGGCCTCGGGGAG. Encoded protein: CAGEGGGLGE. The complete CDR3 protein is CAGEGGGLGELFF. Filled out from reference TRBV2 and TRBJ2-2, the complete variable domain reads EPEVTQTPSHQVTQMGQEVILRCVPISNHLYFYWYRQILGQKVEFLVSFYNNEISEKSEIFDDQFSVERPDGSNFTLKIRSTKLEDSAMYFCAGEGGGLGELFFGEGSRLTVL.

In the case of this clone: The read ends 3 residues shy of where the CDR3 ends; the end is completed using the germline J gene. The gene calls are TRBV19 and TRBJ2-7, with D perhaps TRBD1 (6 bases). Germline CDR1 LNHDA, CDR2 SQIVND (reference sequence). This CDR3 comprises 14 residues. Trimming took off 8 bases at V and 3 bases at J, with 17 bases between the two ends. The CDR3 here is CASQTGTSYYEQYF. The covered CDR3 bases are TGTGCCAGTCAAACCGGGACATCCTACTACGAG.

A word on this clone: The read is 3 residues too short to cover the CDR3 end, so that end is filled in from the germline J gene. The J gene is TRBJ2-7, the V gene TRBV29-1; a possible D gene is TRBD1 (6 bases). Germline lookup yields CDR1 SQVTM and CDR2 ANQGSEA. V lost 6 bases and J lost 0, with 9 bases in between. This CDR3 contains 12 residues. CDR3 DNA (partial): TGCAGCGTAGGGACATTCTCCTACGAG. Translated, it gives CSVGTFSYE. The full CDR3 is CSVGTFSYEQYF.

A note on this clone: A junction boundary mismatches the germline segment, possibly from a read error. The observed sequence ends 3 residues before the CDR3 terminus, with the missing tail filled in from the germline J gene. The chain recombines TRBV4-2 with TRBJ2-7; D is perhaps TRBD2 (5 bases). The CDR3 sequence is 14 residues long. Looked up from germline, CDR1 is LGHNA and CDR2 is YNFKEQ. CDR3 DNA, as far as it was read: TGCGCCAGCAGCCAAGGGTCAGGACTCTACGAG. It codes for CASSQGSGLYE. The complete CDR3 reads CASSQGSGLYEQYF.

Incomplete CDR3 DNA: TGTGCCAGCAGCTTAACCGGACTAGCGGGAATTGAG. Its protein is CASSLTGLAGIE. The CDR3 reads in full as CASSLTGLAGIEQFF. The chain links TRBV13 to TRBJ2-1; 12 nucleotides match TRBD2. Sequencing ends 3 residues short of the CDR3 end; the germline J gene provides the rest. Trimming at V came to 2 bases and at J to 9 bases, leaving 5 bases not matched to a gene. The CDR3 consists of 15 residues. In germline, CDR1 is PRHDT, CDR2 FYEKMQ (reference sequence).

Points on this clone: The missing CDR3 end, 3 residues past where the read stops, is filled in from the germline J gene. J is TRBJ1-6 and V is TRBV5-1, with 9 bases matching TRBD1. The CDR3 covers 16 residues. Unmatched junction bases numbered 3, after V lost 0 bases and J lost 5 bases. Germline values: CDR1 SGHRS, CDR2 YFSETQ. The covered CDR3 bases are TGCGCCAGCAGCTTGGGCGGGACAGGGCATAATTCACCC. Translated: CASSLGGTGHNSP. The full CDR3 protein is CASSLGGTGHNSPLHF. Filled out from reference TRBV5-1 and TRBJ1-6, the complete variable domain reads KAGVTQTPRYLIKTRGQQVTLSCSPISGHRSVSWYQQTPGQGLQFLFEYFSETQRNKGNFPGRFSGRQFSNSRSEMNVSTLELGDSALYLCASSLGGTGHNSPLHFGNGTRLTVT.

About this clone: The read stops 3 residues short of the end of the CDR3; the missing end is completed from the germline J gene. The chain has TRBV4-1 and TRBJ2-1; 8 bases map to TRBD2. Germline-derived CDR1 and CDR2 are MGHRA and YSYEKL. The J segment lost 7 bases and the V segment lost 3 bases, leaving 5 bases of the junction unmatched. The CDR3 runs to 14 residues. CDR3 bases read: TGCGCCAGCAGCCATGGACTAGCTCTTAATGAG. Its translation is CASSHGLALNE. In full, the CDR3 reads CASSHGLALNEQFF.

Points on this clone: The CDR3 is cut off 3 residues early in the read; its end comes from the germline J gene. The chain uses TRBV6-2 or TRBV6-3 and TRBJ2-3; the D is unclear. The germline CDR1 and CDR2 sequences are MNHEY and SVGEGT. The CDR3 totals 15 residues. Partial CDR3 DNA: TGTGCCAGCAACAAGGAAGCTAATAGCAATCAGCCG. Its translation: CASNKEANSNQP. Given in full, the CDR3 is CASNKEANSNQPQYF.

As concerns this clone: The CDR3 goes on 3 residues after the read ends, and that part is filled in from the germline J gene. This rearrangement joins TRBV5-1 to TRBJ2-5; 8 bases line up with TRBD2. In germline, CDR1 is SGHRS, CDR2 YFSETQ. This CDR3 contains 15 residues. V shed 4 bases, J shed 4 bases, and the junction held 9 bases outside the gene matches. CDR3 amino acids: CASSPWSGGRETQYF. The part of the CDR3 DNA that was read is TGCGCCAGCAGCCCCTGGAGCGGGGGTCGAGAGACC.

On this clone itself: Read coverage stops 3 residues before the CDR3 terminus; the germline J gene supplies the remainder. The genes are TRBV7-9 and TRBJ2-4, with D maybe TRBD2 (5 bases). The germline V gene has CDR1 SEHNR and CDR2 FQNEAQ (reference sequence). The CDR3 spans 15 residues. The CDR3 DNA, read in part, is TGTGCCAGCAGCTTAGACGAACAGCTAGCCTATGGT. This codes for CASSLDEQLAYG. The whole CDR3 reads CASSLDEQLAYGQYF. Combining the CDR3 with reference TRBV7-9 and TRBJ2-4 gives the whole variable domain DTGVSQNPRHKITKRGQNVTFRCDPISEHNRLYWYRQTLGQGPEFLTYFQNEAQLEKSRLLSDRFSAERPKGSFSTLEIQRTEQGDSAMYLCASSLDEQLAYGQYFGAGTRLSVL.

As regards this clone: Sequencing ends 3 residues short of the CDR3 end; the germline J gene provides the rest. This sequence joins TRBV7-9 and TRBJ1-2; the match to TRBD1 covers 8 bases. CDR3 length equals 13 residues. Per germline, CDR1 SEHNR and CDR2 FQNEAQ (reference sequence). The covered CDR3 bases are TGTGCCAGCCACGGGACAGGTTACAATGAC. It specifies CASHGTGYND. The entire CDR3 sequence reads CASHGTGYNDYTF.

As to this clone: The observed sequence ends 3 residues before the CDR3 terminus, with the missing tail filled in from the germline J gene. The chain links TRBV6-1 to TRBJ1-2, with D perhaps TRBD1 (6 bases). The germline V gene encodes CDR1 MNHNS and CDR2 SASEGT. The CDR3 spans 15 residues. V lost 0 bases to trimming and J lost 2 bases, with 10 bases between them. The CDR3 DNA, read in part, is TGTGCCAGCAGTGAAGCCGGGACATCGAACTATGGC. It translates to CASSEAGTSNYG. The entire CDR3 is CASSEAGTSNYGYTF.

A word on this clone: The read is 3 residues too short to cover the CDR3 end, so that end is filled in from the germline J gene. This chain joins TRBV12-3 or TRBV12-4 and TRBJ2-3; 8 bases map to TRBD1. This CDR3 comprises 14 residues. V trimming: 6 bases; J trimming: 5 bases; junction bases outside the gene matches: 7. The CDR3 DNA, read in part, is TGTGCCAGCAGGTCGACAGGGGAAGGAGATACG. Protein product: CASRSTGEGDT. The whole CDR3 sequence reads CASRSTGEGDTQYF.

As regards this clone: The DNA ends 3 residues before the CDR3 does, and the rest of the CDR3 is filled in from the germline J gene. The rearrangement uses TRBV6-2 or TRBV6-3 and TRBJ1-2, with D uncertain. The germline gives CDR1 MNHEY, CDR2 SVGEGT. The CDR3 has 16 residues. CDR3 amino acids: CASSYGASGESYDYTF. The CDR3 bases that were read are TGTGCCAGCAGTTATGGCGCTAGCGGGGAGTCCTACGAC.

Note on this clone: The CDR3 end lies 3 residues beyond the end of the read and is filled in from the germline J gene. The chain is built from TRBV5-1 and TRBJ2-4, with D possibly matching TRBD1 (6 bases). CDR1 SGHRS and CDR2 YFSETQ come from the germline V gene. The CDR3 length is 12 residues. CDR3 protein: CASTEGVAGQYF. CDR3 DNA (partial): TGCGCCAGCACCGAGGGGGTCGCTGGT.

A note on this clone: The CDR3 end is not reached by the read, which stops 3 residues before it; the germline J gene fills it in. The chain links TRBV5-1 to TRBJ1-1, with 9 bases aligning to TRBD1. Germline CDR1 and CDR2: SGHRS and YFSETQ. The CDR3 length is 15 residues. V was clipped by 4 bases and J by 5 bases; unmatched bases: 9. This CDR3 reads CASSLATGGRTEAFF. The covered CDR3 bases are TGCGCCAGCAGCCTAGCTACAGGGGGCAGGACTGAA.

Points on this clone: The CDR3 goes on 3 residues after the read ends, and that part is filled in from the germline J gene. The chain uses TRBV10-3 and TRBJ1-5; D is undetermined. The CDR3 is 11 residues long. V shed 6 bases and J shed 6 bases, with 6 bases lying between them. The germline V gene has CDR1 ENHRY and CDR2 SYGVKD. Partial CDR3 DNA: TGTGCCATCAGAGGACTTCAGCCC. This translates into CAIRGLQP. The CDR3 as a whole reads CAIRGLQPQHF.

Details on this clone: From the germline J gene comes the end of the CDR3, since the read stops 3 residues before it. The chain is built from TRBV6-2 or TRBV6-3 and TRBJ2-3; TRBD2 matches at 9 bases. After removal of 6 bases from V and 0 bases from J, the junction contained 1 base not matched to a gene. From germline, CDR1 is MNHEY and CDR2 SVGEGT. The CDR3 is 14 residues long. The CDR3 loop reads CASSGLASTDTQYF. The part of the CDR3 DNA that was read is TGTGCCAGCAGCGGACTAGCGAGCACAGATACG.

About this clone: The observed sequence ends 3 residues before the CDR3 terminus, with the missing tail filled in from the germline J gene. V is TRBV29-1 and J is TRBJ2-1; 7 bases agree with TRBD2. The CDR3 is made up of 14 amino acids. Germline values: CDR1 SQVTM, CDR2 ANQGSEA. Trimming cost V 6 bases and J 3 bases; bases outside gene matches: 8. The CDR3 sequence: CSVDPSSGYNEQFF. The DNA read from the CDR3 is TGCAGCGTGGATCCCTCTAGCGGCTACAATGAG.

Remarks on this clone: The sequenced fragment ends 3 residues before the CDR3 boundary, so the rest is inferred from the germline J gene. The J gene is TRBJ2-7, the V gene TRBV11-3; tentative D call: TRBD2 (5 bases). The germline V and J ends were trimmed by 0 bases and 1 base, with 7 bases remaining between them. The CDR3 is 14 amino acids. Germline V lookup: CDR1 SGHNT, CDR2 YENEEA. The sequenced part of the CDR3 DNA is TGTGCCAGCAGCTTAGATCCGGGGTCCTACGAG. Residues: CASSLDPGSYE. The CDR3 as a whole reads CASSLDPGSYEQYF.